The 5 T cell receptor beta chains listed next were all sequenced from one sample in a study of breast tumors, draining lymph nodes, adjacent tissues. TCRdb reanalysed the multiplex PCR reads using MiXCR and keeps one entry per CDR3 protein. The data contain tens of thousands of distinct CDR3 sequences, around 60% of them seen just once; the ten biggest clones take up roughly a fifth. The sequencing sample was made of breast tumor tissue. The receptors were gathered from a female donor with breast cancer. Some clones in this sample may be carry-over from other donors' samples.

To note about this clonotype: A read error may be the cause here, since a much bigger clone is one base away. The chain carries TRBV20-1 and TRBJ1-5; TRBD1 aligns across 7 bases. V lost 1 base and J lost 9; bases outside the gene matches: 15. The CDR3 has 16 residues. Germline lookup yields CDR1 DFQATT and CDR2 SNEGSKA (reference sequence). CDR3 amino acids: CSARAGAGTADRPQHF. CDR3 coding DNA: TGCAGTGCTAGAGCTGGGGCGGGGACAGCTGATCGGCCCCAGCATTTT.

There are many counts of this clonotype. The V gene is TRBV12-3 or TRBV12-4, the J gene TRBJ2-6; no clear D gene. The germline V and J ends were trimmed by 4 bases and 4 bases, with 5 bases remaining between them. This CDR3 has 13 amino acids. Here the CDR3 reads CASSYSGANVLTF. In DNA form, the CDR3 reads TGTGCCAGCAGTTATTCCGGGGCCAACGTCCTGACTTTC.

The table lists this clonotype with many counts. The chain carries TRBV25-1 and TRBJ1-5; D may be TRBD1 (6 bases). Germline-derived CDR1 and CDR2 are MGHDK and SYGVNS. Trimming pared 3 bases from V and 4 bases from J, leaving 10 bases between. The CDR3 is made up of 14 amino acids. CDR3 coding DNA: TGTGCCAGCAGTGAGGCCAGGGGAAATCAGCCCCAGCATTTT. This codes for CASSEARGNQPQHF.

For the CDR3, the DNA is TGTGCCAGCAGCTTGGCGTTGGGCAGACAAGAGACCCAGTACTTC. It translates to CASSLALGRQETQYF. The rearrangement uses TRBV5-8 and TRBJ2-5; D is ambiguous. Germline V gene data show CDR1 as SGHTS and CDR2 as YDEGEE. The CDR3 consists of 15 residues. Trimming cost V 0 bases and J 2 bases, with 11 bases left between them.

The genes are TRBV20-1 and TRBJ2-2; TRBD1 matches at 7 bases. The CDR3 is made up of 15 amino acids. Looked up from germline, CDR1 is DFQATT and CDR2 is SNEGSKA (reference sequence). V lost 5 bases, J lost 3 bases, and 9 bases stayed unmatched. CDR3 residues: CSAEDRNSYTGELFF. The CDR3 region has the DNA TGCAGTGCTGAGGACAGGAACTCCTACACCGGGGAGCTGTTTTTT.